This TCR beta chain was identified during a study of T cell responses to AZD1222 COVID-19 vaccine. The table came from immunoSEQ multiplex PCR; TCRdb's copy has only in-frame clones and leaves some out. The table includes more than 250,000 clones, more than 85% detected once. Germline V gene sequence: CDR1 SGHAT, CDR2 FQDESV (reference sequence). V was shortened by 5 bases and J by 7 bases, with 8 bases between the two germline ends. The CDR3 consists of 12 residues. The J gene is TRBJ2-2, the V gene TRBV11-1; D remains unclear. Source: peripheral blood, taken on day 0 of AZD1222 vaccination. The receptor's source is an adult in good health. The CDR3 sequence is CASSHNDGELFF. The CDR3 DNA reads TGTGCCAGCAGCCACAATGACGGGGAGCTGTTTTTT.